This T cell receptor beta chain stems from a study of cytomegalovirus exposure and HLA in healthy donors. Whole-study findings and limits: Later genetic work tied a missense DCLRE1C variant to beta-chain V and J trimming. Common viral pathogens seemed, in a later analysis, to connect with several of the most significant clusters.

Per the germline V gene, CDR1 is LNHDA and CDR2 is SQIVND (reference sequence). Trimming shortened V by 3 bases and J by 5 bases, and 15 bases separated the two germline ends. The CDR3 totals 15 residues. A multiplex PCR was run with 60 Vbeta primers and 13 Jbeta primers. Methods used by the authors: In a later analysis, the count reached some 75 million unique TCR beta chains, with roughly 12 million shared. TCRdb's table, derived via immunoSEQ multiplex PCR, lists solely in-frame clones and lacks some. Clonal size and the V and J genes are those of that table, whereas D and trimming came from the DNA. In the table there are about 160,000 clones, around 83% of which are singletons. Worth noting for this clone: Its antigen is currently unknown.

Sequencing input: PBMCs. The sequence derives from a male donor in good health and CMV-seropositive. The chain links TRBV19 to TRBJ2-3; the D gene is possibly TRBD1 (5 bases). The CDR3 protein is CASSIYQGSQDTQYF. CDR3 DNA: TGTGCCAGTAGTATTTACCAGGGATCGCAAGATACGCAGTATTTT.